These T cell receptor beta chains were read from a single sample in a study of blood T cell repertoires in COVID-19. Sequencing was performed with immunoSEQ multiplex PCR; in TCRdb, only in-frame clones are kept and a portion is missing. In the table there are 200,000 to 250,000 clones, almost 85% of which are singletons. The source material was PBMCs or T cells enriched from blood (not recorded which). The receptors derive from a man aged 35-49 years who had recovered from COVID-19. Each CDR3 is given with its conserved first and last residue. A D gene is named only where the DNA matches it firmly. Clone sizes are given selectively: once, few, many, or a class where the clone is expanded.

abundance: -; v_gene: TRBV5-6; d_gene: TRBD2; j_gene: TRBJ2-7; CDR3nt: TGTGCCAGCAGCTTTACTAGCGCCGAGCAGTACTTC; CDR3aa: CASSFTSAEQYF
abundance: -; v_gene: TRBV9; d_gene: TRBD1; j_gene: TRBJ1-2; CDR3nt: TGTGCCAGCAGCGTAGCGGGACAGCCCTATGGCTACACCTTC; CDR3aa: CASSVAGQPYGYTF
abundance: -; v_gene: TRBV27; d_gene: TRBD2; j_gene: TRBJ2-3; CDR3nt: TGTGCCAGCAGCCCACTAGCGGGGTGGACAGATACGCAGTATTTT; CDR3aa: CASSPLAGWTDTQYF
abundance: -; v_gene: TRBV28; d_gene: -; j_gene: TRBJ1-1; CDR3nt: TGTGCCAGCAGTTTTGGTGGGAGGAACACTGAAGCTTTCTTT; CDR3aa: CASSFGGRNTEAFF
abundance: -; v_gene: TRBV29-1; d_gene: TRBD2; j_gene: TRBJ2-1; CDR3nt: TGCAGCGTTGAAGGCTCGGGAGGCTCCTACAATGAGCAGTTCTTC; CDR3aa: CSVEGSGGSYNEQFF
abundance: -; v_gene: TRBV10-3; d_gene: -; j_gene: TRBJ1-2; CDR3nt: TGTGCCATCAGTGAATCAGGCCATGGCTACACCTTC; CDR3aa: CAISESGHGYTF
abundance: -; v_gene: TRBV9; d_gene: TRBD2; j_gene: TRBJ2-5; CDR3nt: TGTGCCAGCAGCGTAGATGAGCGGGGGGAGAGGATGGAGACCCAGTACTTC; CDR3aa: CASSVDERGERMETQYF
abundance: -; v_gene: TRBV2; d_gene: -; j_gene: TRBJ1-2; CDR3nt: TGTGCCAGCAGTGGACAGAACTATGGCTACACCTTC; CDR3aa: CASSGQNYGYTF
abundance: -; v_gene: TRBV24-1; d_gene: -; j_gene: TRBJ1-2; CDR3nt: TGTGCCACCAGTGATTTCGTCACGGGCCCGGGGGGCTACACCTTC; CDR3aa: CATSDFVTGPGGYTF
abundance: -; v_gene: TRBV18; d_gene: -; j_gene: TRBJ2-2; CDR3nt: TGTGCCAGCTCACCGGACAGATCGAACACCGGGGAGCTGTTTTTT; CDR3aa: CASSPDRSNTGELFF
abundance: -; v_gene: TRBV2; d_gene: -; j_gene: TRBJ1-1; CDR3nt: TGTGCCAGCGGCCGCGAACAGGGCAGTGGAGCTTTCTTT; CDR3aa: CASGREQGSGAFF
abundance: -; v_gene: TRBV9; d_gene: -; j_gene: TRBJ2-7; CDR3nt: TGTGCCAGCAGCGGAGTAGCGAGCACAGATGAGCAGTACTTC; CDR3aa: CASSGVASTDEQYF
abundance: -; v_gene: TRBV12-5; d_gene: TRBD2; j_gene: TRBJ2-1; CDR3nt: TGTGCTAGTGGGGTAGCGGGAGGCACTGAGCAGTTCTTC; CDR3aa: CASGVAGGTEQFF
abundance: -; v_gene: TRBV5-1; d_gene: TRBD1; j_gene: TRBJ1-3; CDR3nt: TGCGCCAGCAGCGGTACAGGGGGCGGTGGAAACACCATATATTTT; CDR3aa: CASSGTGGGGNTIYF
abundance: -; v_gene: TRBV28; d_gene: -; j_gene: TRBJ1-2; CDR3nt: TGTGCCAGCAGTTTTTACGGCGGGGGGTCTAACTATGGCTACACCTTC; CDR3aa: CASSFYGGGSNYGYTF
abundance: -; v_gene: TRBV2; d_gene: TRBD1; j_gene: TRBJ1-5; CDR3nt: TGTGCCAGCCATTTGGGTGGACAGGGCCAGCCCCAGCATTTT; CDR3aa: CASHLGGQGQPQHF
abundance: once; v_gene: TRBV9; d_gene: TRBD2; j_gene: TRBJ2-3; CDR3nt: TGTGCCAGCAGCGTAGGGACTAGCGAACGCCTTGTTACGCAGTATTTT; CDR3aa: CASSVGTSERLVTQYF
abundance: -; v_gene: TRBV12-3/TRBV12-4; d_gene: TRBD1; j_gene: TRBJ1-2; CDR3nt: TGTGCCAGCAGTACGGGACAGAACTATGGCTACACCTTC; CDR3aa: CASSTGQNYGYTF
abundance: -; v_gene: TRBV2; d_gene: -; j_gene: TRBJ1-4; CDR3nt: TGTGCCAGCAAGGGCGGAGGGGATGAAAAACTGTTTTTT; CDR3aa: CASKGGGDEKLFF
abundance: -; v_gene: TRBV5-6; d_gene: -; j_gene: TRBJ2-2; CDR3nt: TGTGCCAGCAGCCCCGGCGGGCTACTCACCGGGGAGCTGTTTTTT; CDR3aa: CASSPGGLLTGELFF
abundance: -; v_gene: TRBV13; d_gene: TRBD2; j_gene: TRBJ2-7; CDR3nt: TGTGCCAGCAGCCCCTCTTCCCCTCTAGCGGGGATGACCTACGAGCAGTACTTC; CDR3aa: CASSPSSPLAGMTYEQYF
abundance: -; v_gene: TRBV7-8; d_gene: TRBD1; j_gene: TRBJ2-5; CDR3nt: TGTGCCAGCAGCTTAGACTACAGGGGGACCCAGTACTTC; CDR3aa: CASSLDYRGTQYF
abundance: -; v_gene: TRBV28; d_gene: -; j_gene: TRBJ1-3; CDR3nt: TGTGCCACCCGCCCCCGGGGAGCTGGAAACACCATATATTTT; CDR3aa: CATRPRGAGNTIYF
abundance: -; v_gene: TRBV2; d_gene: -; j_gene: TRBJ2-3; CDR3nt: TGTGCCAGCAGTGCGAGTTCTAGCACAGATACGCAGTATTTT; CDR3aa: CASSASSSTDTQYF
abundance: -; v_gene: TRBV5-6; d_gene: TRBD2; j_gene: TRBJ2-7; CDR3nt: TGTGCCAGCAGCCCCTCTAGCGGGAGGGTCCGCGAGCAGTACTTC; CDR3aa: CASSPSSGRVREQYF
abundance: once; v_gene: TRBV19; d_gene: -; j_gene: TRBJ1-2; CDR3nt: TGTGCCAGTAGTATTTCACAGAACTATGGCTACACCTTC; CDR3aa: CASSISQNYGYTF
abundance: many; v_gene: TRBV4-2; d_gene: -; j_gene: TRBJ2-6; CDR3nt: TGTGCCAGCAGCCAAGACGCGGCGGCTGGGGCCAACGTCCTGACTTTC; CDR3aa: CASSQDAAAGANVLTF
abundance: -; v_gene: TRBV6-5; d_gene: -; j_gene: TRBJ2-1; CDR3nt: TGTGCCAGCTTTAATTCCTACAATGAGCAGTTCTTC; CDR3aa: CASFNSYNEQFF
abundance: -; v_gene: TRBV30; d_gene: TRBD1; j_gene: TRBJ1-2; CDR3nt: TGTGCCTGGAATAGGGGGCCAGGGGGCTACACCTTC; CDR3aa: CAWNRGPGGYTF
abundance: -; v_gene: TRBV28; d_gene: TRBD1; j_gene: TRBJ1-6; CDR3nt: TGTGCCAGCAGTTTAATCAGGACAGGGTTCTCACCCCTCCACTTT; CDR3aa: CASSLIRTGFSPLHF
abundance: -; v_gene: TRBV11-2; d_gene: -; j_gene: TRBJ1-2; CDR3nt: TGTGCCAGCAGCCTATCCGCCAACTATGGCTACACCTTC; CDR3aa: CASSLSANYGYTF
abundance: -; v_gene: TRBV28; d_gene: -; j_gene: TRBJ1-5; CDR3nt: TGTGCCGCGCAGCCACTCGGGATTCCTCAGCCCCAGCATTTT; CDR3aa: CAAQPLGIPQPQHF
abundance: once; v_gene: TRBV29-1; d_gene: -; j_gene: TRBJ1-2; CDR3nt: TGCAGCGTCCAAACTCTGAGGAGCTACACCTTC; CDR3aa: CSVQTLRSYTF
abundance: once; v_gene: TRBV28; d_gene: TRBD1; j_gene: TRBJ2-3; CDR3nt: TGTGCCAGCAGTACAGGGGGGACAGATACGCAGTATTTT; CDR3aa: CASSTGGTDTQYF
abundance: -; v_gene: TRBV6-2/TRBV6-3; d_gene: -; j_gene: TRBJ1-5; CDR3nt: TGTGCCAGCAGTTACTTGAGGGGCAATCAGCCCCAGCATTTT; CDR3aa: CASSYLRGNQPQHF
abundance: -; v_gene: TRBV11-3; d_gene: -; j_gene: TRBJ2-7; CDR3nt: TGTGCCAGCAGTTCCACAGGGTACCACGAGCAGTACTTC; CDR3aa: CASSSTGYHEQYF
abundance: -; v_gene: TRBV18; d_gene: -; j_gene: TRBJ1-2; CDR3nt: TGTGCCAGCTCAACTCTCGGGGGAGACTATGGCTACACCTTC; CDR3aa: CASSTLGGDYGYTF
abundance: -; v_gene: TRBV7-9; d_gene: -; j_gene: TRBJ1-2; CDR3nt: TGTGCCAGCAGCCGCACCACCTCGGGTGGCTACACCTTC; CDR3aa: CASSRTTSGGYTF
abundance: -; v_gene: TRBV11-2; d_gene: TRBD2; j_gene: TRBJ2-7; CDR3nt: TGTGCCAGCAGCTTTATGACTAGCGGGAGCGTCAACGAGCAGTACTTC; CDR3aa: CASSFMTSGSVNEQYF
abundance: few; v_gene: TRBV21-1; d_gene: -; j_gene: TRBJ2-7; CDR3nt: TGTGCCAGCAGCCTCTCGGAGGGAGCCTACGAGCAGTACTTC; CDR3aa: CASSLSEGAYEQYF